This T cell receptor (beta chain) was observed in a study of shared clonotypes between healthy human individuals (dated by TCRdb to the early 2020s). Notes on the research overall: The cohort included a few men and a couple of women between 18 and 49 years of age. Libraries were prepared and TCR repertoires were sequenced by different laboratories using diverse techniques, in order to increase sequencing depth and limit assay-specific biases. Each donor's leukapheresis produced roughly between about 0.9 and 9.5 billion PBMCs. To estimate repertoire size and how much clonotypes are shared between individuals, the study performed deep sequencing of blood TCR repertoires from roughly five healthy adults.

Donors were healthy HIV-negative adults with no recently reported acute infections or vaccinations. Every donor was a Caucasian adult residing in Nashville, Tennessee, USA. For unsorted samples, 75 million to 90 million PBMCs were counted and genomic DNA was extracted with the QIAamp DNA Blood Mini kit. After blood collection by leukapheresis, PBMCs were isolated using Ficoll-Histopaque density gradient centrifugation and then cryopreserved in the vapor phase of liquid nitrogen. This clone was picked up a small number of times. Its antigen target is currently unknown. Qualities for individual bases were not recorded, and no much larger clone is one base off. Broad study findings and their caveats: Sampling was limited to blood, and TCR repertoires in tissue likely differ from TCR repertoires in blood. Because the study included only a small number of donors, the genetic and exposure-history diversity represented was limited. Pairwise subsampling indicated that sequencing depth was expected to affect the degree of clonotype sharing among donors.

Using the deep immunoSEQ assay, multiplex PCR amplified TCR CDR3 regions from genomic DNA. Genomic DNA extracted from each cell subset was distributed evenly over all wells of several immunoSEQ 96-well plates, and each plate served as one replicate. For unsorted PBMC, approximately 0.3 ug genomic DNA, equal to about 29,000 T cell genomes, was loaded into each replicate PCR. Ten immunoSEQ deep assay plates were used to sequence unsorted PBMC genomic DNA. Purified libraries were quantified with a Qubit 3.0 fluorometer, sized on a Bioanalyzer 2100, and re-quantified with the KAPA Library Quantification kit. Each immunoSEQ 96-well plate was sequenced on its own single-read 150-cycle Illumina NextSeq 550 flow cell. Per the original workflow: Because the immunoSEQ output included only junctional sequences and no quality scores, the filtering could not be the same as the filtering used for full-length reads. Sequences were annotated with PyIR, a Python wrapper for IgBLAST v1.9, and V/J genes and CDR3 were assigned using IMGT germline references. Reads were filtered out if the reads had weak V/J assignments (E-value above 1e-6), no CDR3, stop codons, out-of-frame junctions, or ambiguous translated residues. V3J clonotypes were defined as sequences sharing the same inferred V gene, J gene, and CDR3 amino acid sequence. The percentage overlap between two repertoires was calculated by dividing the number of shared unique clonotypes by the size of the smaller repertoire. Three approaches were used to assess repertoire richness: RTK rarefaction, the Chao1 estimator, and Recon v2.1 estimates of unobserved clonotypes. Imported from immuneACCESS, the table was reduced by TCRdb to in-frame sequences with V and J called. These copies leave out some clones; in studies compared against another copy, an unresolved V gene accounts for under half, and the cause of the remainder is not known. V and J calls and clone size are as listed in that table; D and trimming were resolved from the DNA. The sample records under 600,000 clones, over 60% of which are singletons. The ten largest account for under 15% of the sample.

Sample: PBMCs. This receptor was taken from a woman between 40 and 55 years old in good health. Some clones in this sample may be carry-over from other donors' samples.

The DNA is as follows: TGTGCCAGCAGCTTCGGAACATATCGGGGCAACTCCTACAATGAGCAGTTCTTC. The encoded protein is CASSFGTYRGNSYNEQFF. Recombination linked TRBV7-8 to TRBJ2-1, with the D call perhaps TRBD1 or TRBD2, each one matching 5 bases. Relative to germline, V is 3 bases shorter and J is 0 bases shorter, with 18 bases between their ends. Spanning cysteine to phenylalanine, the CDR3 consists of 18 amino acids. Here the CDR3 DNA is all that survives: 54 bases in frame from base 1. CDR1 SGHVS and CDR2 FQNEAQ were looked up in the germline V gene.